Listed here is a single T cell receptor (beta chain). The antigen is unknown. Germline CDR1 SGHDT, CDR2 YYEEEE. The length of the CDR3 is 13 residues. The source of the sample is a study of regulatory T cells in long-lasting Graves disease. Described time point: newly diagnosed GD, antithyroid drugs for less than 3 months. RNA extracted from PBMCs served as the sequencing template. Around 9.8 milliliters of peripheral blood were taken and placed in EDTA tubes. Relying on iRepertoire HTBI primers and Arm-PCR of CDR3 regions, the team built TCR beta libraries. TCRdb passed the multiplex PCR reads through MiXCR, listing each CDR3 protein once. The sample has hundreds of thousands of distinct CDR3 sequences, 15% to 18% seen once. Overall study findings and caveats: Persistent disease favored TRBV28, TRBJ1-2 and TRBJ2-5.

Here the sequenced sample was peripheral blood mononuclear cells (PBMCs), taken at new diagnosis, from a patient treated with antithyroid drugs. The V call is TRBV5-6, the J call TRBJ2-1; D is undetermined. The J call may not be correct, given that the DNA end is closer to TRBJ2-5. The receptor comes from a female donor with Graves disease. CDR3 in DNA: TGTGCCAGCAGCTCCGGAAGGTCTGAGACCCAGTACTTC. Residues: CASSSGRSETQYF.